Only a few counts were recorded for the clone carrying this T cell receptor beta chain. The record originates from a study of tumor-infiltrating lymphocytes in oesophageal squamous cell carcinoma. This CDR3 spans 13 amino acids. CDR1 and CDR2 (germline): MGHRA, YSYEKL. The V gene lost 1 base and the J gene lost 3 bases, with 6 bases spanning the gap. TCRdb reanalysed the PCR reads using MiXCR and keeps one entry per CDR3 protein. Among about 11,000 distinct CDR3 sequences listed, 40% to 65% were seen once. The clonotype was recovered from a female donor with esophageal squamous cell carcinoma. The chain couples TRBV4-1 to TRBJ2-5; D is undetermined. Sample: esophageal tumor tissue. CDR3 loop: CASSQVEKETQYF. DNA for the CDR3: TGCGCCAGCAGCCAAGTTGAAAAAGAGACCCAGTACTTC.